These 29 T cell receptor beta chains originate from one sample sequenced in a study of tumor-infiltrating lymphocytes in primary liver carcinoma. RNA and DNA were co-extracted from approximately 20-30 mg of unsorted bulk tissue. Production of TCR beta cDNA used 500 ng total RNA together with a constant-region primer. Modified slightly, ARM-PCR produced TCR beta libraries over three nested multiplex PCR rounds. Investigators reported that the first two PCR rounds, at around 11 cycles each, used TRBV1-TRBV30 forward primers with a C-beta reverse primer. Each CDR3 protein gets one entry after TCRdb re-called the multiplex PCR reads with MiXCR. This table has around 81,000 distinct CDR3 sequences, 71% appearing once. Sequenced material: liver tumor tissue from sampling region 4. Sample subset: tumor region T4, right-lateral pole. The receptor set was obtained from an older woman with primary liver carcinoma and hepatitis B virus infection.

This clonotype has ten or more counts. The V call is TRBV29-1, the J call TRBJ2-1, with 14 bases matching TRBD2. The germline V gene has CDR1 SQVTM and CDR2 ANQGSEA. This CDR3 is 14 amino acids long. J gave up 7 bases and V 6 bases, and 5 bases lay outside the gene matches. CDR3 nucleotide sequence: TGCAGCGTCGTCGGGACTAGCGGGAGAAATGAGCAGTTCTTC. This encodes CSVVGTSGRNEQFF.

This clonotype was seen ten or more times. V is TRBV30 and J is TRBJ2-1, with D perhaps matching TRBD1 (6 bases). V was clipped by 2 bases and J by 4 bases, with 12 bases between them. The length of the CDR3 is 14 residues. Per the germline V gene, CDR1 is GTSNPN and CDR2 is SVGIG (reference sequence). The CDR3 coding sequence is TGTGCCTGGAGTCTAACAGGGTTATACAATGAGCAGTTCTTC. It encodes CAWSLTGLYNEQFF. The whole variable domain, filled in from reference TRBV30 and TRBJ2-1, reads SQTIHQWPATLVQPVGSPLSLECTVEGTSNPNLYWYRQAAGRGLQLLFYSVGIGQISSEVPQNLSASRPQDRQFILSSKKLLLSDSGFYLCAWSLTGLYNEQFFGPGTRLTVL.

As regards this clonotype: At one of its ends the junction is not consistent with the germline gene, which may arise from a read error. The chain is built from TRBV28 and TRBJ2-3; 7 positions match TRBD1. Germline CDR1 is MDHEN and CDR2 is SYDVKM. This CDR3 is 18 amino acids long. The CDR3 reads CASRSPPGTEDDTDMQYF. CDR3 nucleotide sequence: TGTGCCAGCAGATCGCCCCCCGGGACAGAGGATGACACAGATATGCAGTATTTT.

The chain couples TRBV20-1 to TRBJ2-3; 12 bases line up with TRBD2. The CDR3 length is 17 residues. Unmatched junction bases numbered 7, after V lost 3 bases and J lost 0 bases. CDR1 DFQATT and CDR2 SNEGSKA come from the germline V gene (reference sequence). CDR3 amino acids: CSASLASGRESTDTQYF. CDR3 DNA sequence: TGCAGTGCTAGCTTAGCTAGCGGGAGGGAAAGCACAGATACGCAGTATTTT.

This clonotype has at least ten counts. The chain uses TRBV12-3 or TRBV12-4 and TRBJ2-5; TRBD1 is a possible D gene (6 bases). The length of the CDR3 is 15 residues. The V end lost 4 bases, the J end lost 0 bases, and 12 bases lay between the germline ends. CDR3 sequence (DNA): TGTGCCAGCAGTTACCGTCGACAGGACCAAGAGACCCAGTACTTC. Its protein product is CASSYRRQDQETQYF.

This rearrangement joins TRBV7-9 to TRBJ2-1; D is possibly TRBD2 (6 bases). The germline V gene encodes CDR1 SEHNR and CDR2 FQNEAQ (reference sequence). Trimming shortened V by 9 bases and J by 3 bases, and 12 bases separated the two germline ends. The CDR3 is made up of 13 amino acids. The CDR3, as DNA: TGTGCCAGTAGGGAGGTCGTCTACAATGAGCAGTTCTTC. As protein: CASREVVYNEQFF.

Notes on this clonotype: Since a much larger clone is just one base distant, this may be a read error. The V and J genes are TRBV6-4 and TRBJ2-1; 10 nucleotides line up with TRBD2. Germline V gene sequence: CDR1 MRHNA, CDR2 SNTAGT. This CDR3 comprises 15 residues. CDR3 residues: CANSEGSGRASEQFF. The CDR3 nucleotides read TGTGCCAACAGTGAGGGCAGCGGGAGGGCCAGTGAGCAGTTCTTC.

The chain employs TRBV10-3 and TRBJ1-5; D remains unclear. V lost 0 bases and J 5 bases, leaving 5 bases between the germline ends. The CDR3 covers 13 residues. From germline, CDR1 is ENHRY and CDR2 SYGVKD. The CDR3 DNA follows: TGTGCCATCAGTGAGTCTCAAGATCAGCCCCAGCATTTT. It codes for CAISESQDQPQHF.

Notes on this clonotype: A junction end diverges from the germline sequence, so it may reflect a read error. This chain links TRBV10-2 with TRBJ2-7; no clear D gene. Per the germline V gene, CDR1 is WSHSY and CDR2 is SAAADI. This CDR3 is 13 amino acids long. CDR3 sequence: CASSESGRYEQCF. CDR3 sequence (DNA): TGCGCCAGCAGTGAGTCTGGGCGTTACGAGCAGTGCTTC.

This clonotype was detected only once. No conserved phenylalanine or tryptophan is present at the end of the CDR3, so a read error is the likely explanation. The chain couples TRBV12-3 or TRBV12-4 to TRBJ1-1; D gene unclear. The CDR3 is 12 residues long. CDR3 sequence (DNA): TGTGCCAGCAGACCGGCAAACATTGAAGCTTTCTTA. Its protein is CASRPANIEAFL.

In the case of this clonotype: The junction departs from the called germline gene at one end, perhaps through a read error. The V call is TRBV7-9, the J call TRBJ2-1, with TRBD2 identical over 10 bases. This CDR3 is 16 amino acids long. The germline V gene encodes CDR1 SEHNR and CDR2 FQNEAQ (reference sequence). This chain's CDR3 is CASSLGSLAGADEHFF. CDR3 sequence (DNA): TGTGCCAGCAGCTTAGGGTCTCTAGCGGGAGCCGATGAGCACTTCTTC.

Of note for this clonotype: Relative to the germline gene, one junction end is altered; a read error may explain this. This rearrangement joins TRBV28 to TRBJ1-1; D is undetermined. Germline CDR1 and CDR2: MDHEN and SYDVKM. The CDR3 has 15 residues. The chain's CDR3 is CACSPRRTLNTEAFF. CDR3 DNA sequence: TGTGCCTGCAGTCCCAGGCGGACTCTGAACACTGAAGCTTTCTTT.

A remark on this clonotype: Germline is not matched at one junction end, which may reflect a read error. CDR3 nucleotide sequence: TGTGCCAACAGTTTAGGGGACAGGGGCCAGACTGAAGCTTTCTTC. Translating it yields CANSLGDRGQTEAFF. The V call is TRBV12-3 or TRBV12-4, the J call TRBJ1-1, with TRBD1 matching over 10 bases. The CDR3 extends over 15 amino acids.

As regards this clonotype: The germline gene is not matched at one end of the junction; a read error may be the cause. The chain combines TRBV4-2 with TRBJ2-3; 10 nucleotides align to TRBD2. Germline loops: CDR1 LGHNA, CDR2 YNFKEQ. The CDR3 runs to 14 residues. Here the CDR3 reads CASSPGLAPDAQYF. The CDR3 DNA sequence: TGTGCCAGCAGCCCGGGACTAGCGCCAGATGCGCAATATTTT.

The chain couples TRBV23-1 to TRBJ2-4, with a possible D match to TRBD1 (5 bases). TRBV23-1 is assigned to the ORF class and has an uncertain function. There are 14 residues in the CDR3. Deletions cut 4 bases from V and 3 bases from J, with 10 bases between. CDR3 protein: CASSPRRGKNIQYF. The CDR3 DNA follows: TGCGCCAGCAGTCCGAGAAGGGGCAAAAACATTCAGTACTTC.

With regard to this clonotype: At one boundary the junction diverges from the germline segment, which might be a read error. This chain links TRBV11-2 with TRBJ2-4; a weak D match, TRBD2 (5 bases). The CDR3 totals 17 residues. The germline V gene has CDR1 SGHAT and CDR2 FQNNGV. CDR3 in DNA: TGTGCCAGTAGCCAGGACGACCCCGGGATTCCCAAAAACATTAAGTACTTC. It translates to CASSQDDPGIPKNIKYF.

As for this clonotype: In this CDR3 the conserved last residue, phenylalanine or tryptophan, is missing, so a read error is likely. CDR3 DNA sequence: TGTGCCAGCATATTTGGACTCATGAACCAAGAGACCCAGTACTCC. Translation gives CASIFGLMNQETQYS. The chain joins TRBV5-5 to TRBJ2-5, with D possibly matching TRBD2 (5 bases). The CDR3 consists of 15 residues. Trimming shortened V by 6 bases and J by 0 bases, and 15 bases separated the two germline ends. Germline V CDR1 and CDR2: SGHKS, YYEKEE (reference sequence).

The chain couples TRBV9 to TRBJ2-1, with D possibly being TRBD1 or TRBD2 (5 bases each). CDR1 SGDLS and CDR2 YYNGEE come from the germline V gene. V gave up 0 bases and J gave up 8 bases, with 15 bases separating them. The CDR3 is 15 amino acids. The CDR3 spells CASSVEWGSLYEQFF. The DNA of the CDR3 is TGTGCCAGCAGCGTAGAATGGGGGAGTCTATATGAGCAGTTCTTC.

Remarks on this clonotype: With a much larger clone just one base away, this may be a read error. The chain recombines TRBV20-1 with TRBJ2-5; perhaps D is TRBD1 or TRBD2 (7 bases each). The CDR3 loop spans 14 amino acids. Germline V gene data show CDR1 as DFQATT and CDR2 as SNEGSKA (reference sequence). The germline V and J ends were trimmed by 4 bases and 2 bases, with 14 bases remaining between them. The CDR3 region is CSATTQGGQETQYF. DNA of the CDR3: TGCAGTGCTACCACTCAGGGGGGGCAAGAGACCCAGTACTTC.

On this clonotype: The CDR3 end shows no conserved phenylalanine or tryptophan, and so a read error is likely. The chain is built from TRBV6-1 and TRBJ2-2; a possible D gene is TRBD2 (6 bases). V was shortened by 7 bases and J by 1 base, with 16 bases between the two germline ends. CDR1 is MNHNS, CDR2 SASEGT, per germline. This CDR3 has 16 amino acids. The CDR3 nucleotides are TGTGCCAGCACCAGGACTAACGGGGGGAACACCGGGGAGCTGTTTTAT. Amino acid sequence: CASTRTNGGNTGELFY.

As for this clonotype: This may be a read error, as it is one base from a much larger clone. This chain connects TRBV7-9 to TRBJ1-1; no clear D. The V and J ends lost 9 bases and 1 base respectively, with 12 bases between them. Germline V lookup: CDR1 SEHNR, CDR2 FQNEAQ (reference sequence). CDR3 size: 13 residues. CDR3 sequence reads: CARSPGPNTEAFF. CDR3 nucleotides: TGTGCCAGGAGCCCTGGCCCGAACACTGAAGCTTTCTTT.

Only a few counts were recorded for this clonotype. This rearrangement joins TRBV18 to TRBJ2-5, with 7 bases aligning to TRBD1. The CDR3 length is 15 residues. V trimming: 4 bases; J trimming: 0 bases; junction bases outside the gene matches: 5. Germline V gene data show CDR1 as KGHSH and CDR2 as LQKENI. The CDR3 nucleotides are TGTGCCAGCTCACTGAACACAGGGGACCAAGAGACCCAGTACTTC. This translates into CASSLNTGDQETQYF. Full variable domain (outside the CDR3, taken from reference TRBV18 and TRBJ2-5): NAGVMQNPRHLVRRRGQEARLRCSPMKGHSHVYWYRQLPEEGLKFMVYLQKENIIDESGMPKERFSAEFPKEGPSILRIQQVVRGDSAAYFCASSLNTGDQETQYFGPGTRLLVL.

Comments on this clonotype: An end of the junction does not agree with germline; a read error may underlie this. The gene calls are TRBV6-5 and TRBJ2-3; D is possibly TRBD2 (5 bases). The germline V gene encodes CDR1 MNHEY and CDR2 SVGAGI. This CDR3 contains 14 residues. CDR3: CASCGERFGDTQYF. DNA for the CDR3: TGTGCCAGCTGTGGGGAGAGGTTTGGGGATACGCAGTACTTT.

This clonotype was detected once. A much larger clone lies a single base off, so this may be a read error. J is TRBJ2-3 and V is TRBV28, with D unclear. The germline V gene has CDR1 MDHEN and CDR2 SYDVKM. The CDR3 consists of 17 residues. Trimming shortened V by 7 bases and J by 4 bases, and 24 bases separated the two germline ends. The CDR3 DNA follows: TGTGCCAGCACTTTCCTAAGCTTAAAGGTGGCCCCAGATACGCAGTATTTT. This translates into CASTFLSLKVAPDTQYF.

This clonotype has more than one count but fewer than ten. A much larger clone sits a single nucleotide away, making a read error possible. The CDR3 bases are TGTGCCAGCAGCGGACACCAGTCGAACACCGGGGAGCTGTTTTTT. As protein: CASSGHQSNTGELFF. This chain joins TRBV5-5 and TRBJ2-2; possible D gene TRBD1, 5 bases. Germline V gives CDR1 SGHKS, CDR2 YYEKEE (reference sequence). V lost 4 bases and J 0 bases, leaving 10 bases between the germline ends. The CDR3 is 15 residues long.

For this clonotype: Since the CDR3 does not end with the conserved phenylalanine or tryptophan, this likely comes from a read error. The chain employs TRBV4-1 and TRBJ1-5; D is possibly TRBD1 (6 bases). This CDR3 is built from 15 residues. V lost 2 bases to trimming and J lost 11 bases, with 19 bases between them. Germline CDR1 reads MGHRA; CDR2 reads YSYEKL. This CDR3 reads CASSQPNRENRSQHS. The DNA for the CDR3 is TGCGCCAGCAGCCAACCCAACAGGGAGAATCGGTCCCAGCATTCT.

Comment on this clonotype: The CDR3 end shows no conserved phenylalanine or tryptophan, and so a read error is likely. This chain connects TRBV11-2 to TRBJ2-4; D perhaps matches TRBD2 (5 bases). Trimming cost V 0 bases and J 4 bases, with 25 bases left between them. The CDR3 spans 20 residues. Per germline, CDR1 SGHAT and CDR2 FQNNGV. CDR3 sequence: CASSLDHGIEPNRAKNIQYV. DNA of the CDR3: TGTGCCAGCAGCTTAGATCACGGGATCGAACCAAACCGAGCAAAAAACATTCAGTACGTC.

Points on this clonotype: One end of the junction varies from germline; a read error may be responsible. This sequence joins TRBV5-1 and TRBJ2-1; D is unclear. The CDR3 loop spans 17 amino acids. Germline CDR1 reads SGHRS; CDR2 reads YFSETQ. The CDR3 sequence: CASSLTPRPRPDHEQLF. DNA of the CDR3: TGCGCCAGCAGCTTGACTCCCCGTCCCAGGCCGGATCATGAGCAGCTCTTC.

This clonotype was recorded a few times. A much larger clone lies one base from this, so it may be a read error. This chain links TRBV28 with TRBJ2-7; 7 bases fit TRBD1. This CDR3 comprises 12 residues. Germline CDR1 reads MDHEN; CDR2 reads SYDVKM. DNA of the CDR3: TGTGCCAGTCATCGACAGGGTTACGAGCAGCACTTC. This encodes CASHRQGYEQHF.